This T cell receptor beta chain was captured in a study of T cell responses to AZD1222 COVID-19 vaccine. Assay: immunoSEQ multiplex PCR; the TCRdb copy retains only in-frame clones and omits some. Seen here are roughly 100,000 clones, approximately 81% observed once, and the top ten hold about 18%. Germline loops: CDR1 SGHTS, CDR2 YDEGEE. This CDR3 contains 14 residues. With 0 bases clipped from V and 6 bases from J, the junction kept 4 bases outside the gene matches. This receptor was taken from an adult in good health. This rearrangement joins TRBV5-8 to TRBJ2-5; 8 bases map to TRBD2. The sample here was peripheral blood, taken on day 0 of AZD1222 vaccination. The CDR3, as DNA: TGTGCCAGCAGCTTGGCCTCGGGAGGGAAGACCCAGTACTTC. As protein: CASSLASGGKTQYF.